This entry is about one TCR beta chain. The target antigen is unknown. The V gene lost 6 bases and the J gene lost 6 bases, with 15 bases spanning the gap. In germline, CDR1 is WSHSY, CDR2 SAAADI. The CDR3 has 13 residues. This sample is part of a study of early T cells in non-severe SARS-CoV-2 infection. Looking at the study overall: The sequenced material was bulk RNA from unsorted whole blood, and its chains were unpaired.

General observations from the study: Anti-spike CD8 specificities were favored by VDJdb matching, whose results missed private and CD4 specificities.

Individual cDNA molecules were tagged with unique molecular identifiers. Each CDR3 protein gets one entry after TCRdb re-called the 5' RACE reads with MiXCR. This sample yields tens of thousands of distinct CDR3 sequences, of which around an eighth are seen a single time; over 3% belongs to the top ten. This TCR derives from an adult who was a healthcare worker with PCR-confirmed SARS-CoV-2 infection or an uninfected control (not recorded which). The chain recombines TRBV10-2 with TRBJ2-7, with D perhaps TRBD2 (5 bases). Source material: whole blood. The CDR3 loop is CASRTSLVGEQYF. CDR3 in DNA: TGCGCCAGCAGAACTAGTTTAGTTGGCGAGCAGTACTTC.